These 12 T cell receptor beta chains originate from one sample sequenced in a study of T cells in Graves' hyperthyroidism and ophthalmopathy. There were TCR beta CDR3 regions amplified from RNA transcripts. The study used the HTBI primer set for a first-round RT-PCR of the TCR CDR3. TCRdb fed the multiplex PCR reads into MiXCR, producing one record per CDR3 protein. The sample has hundreds of thousands of distinct CDR3 sequences, roughly 40% seen once. The sample was blood. These TCRs come from a man between 18 and 29 years old with Graves' hyperthyroidism.

The genes are TRBV7-3 and TRBJ1-1, with 11 bases aligning to TRBD1. J lost 4 bases, V lost 5 bases, and 9 bases had no gene match. Germline V gene lookup returns CDR1 SGHTA and CDR2 FQGTGA. This CDR3 comprises 16 residues. DNA of the CDR3: TGTGCCAGCAGCGTGTTCCCCGGGACAGGGGGCACTGAAGCTTTCTTT. Translated, it gives CASSVFPGTGGTEAFF. The variable domain in full, with the rest retrieved from reference TRBV7-3 and TRBJ1-1, is GAGVSQTPSNKVTEKGKYVELRCDPISGHTALYWYRQSLGQGPEFLIYFQGTGAADDSGLPNDRFFAVRPEGSVSTLKIQRTERGDSAVYLCASSVFPGTGGTEAFFGQGTRLTVV.

This clonotype has ten or more counts. The rearrangement uses TRBV7-9 and TRBJ2-5, with D uncertain. This CDR3 has 13 amino acids. Germline loops: CDR1 SEHNR, CDR2 FQNEAQ (reference sequence). V gave up 0 bases and J gave up 0 bases, with 2 bases separating them. CDR3 sequence reads: CASSLAYQETQYF. CDR3 nucleotide sequence: TGTGCCAGCAGCTTAGCGTACCAAGAGACCCAGTACTTC.

The chain couples TRBV20-1 to TRBJ2-3; TRBD2 matches 11 bases. The ends lost 4 bases at V and 5 bases at J; junction bases unmatched: 14. CDR1 and CDR2 from the germline V gene are DFQATT and SNEGSKA (reference sequence). The CDR3 is 17 amino acids. The CDR3 DNA follows: TGCAGTGCTACATACTTGCCTAGCGGGGGGTCAGGAGATACGCAGTATTTT. This codes for CSATYLPSGGSGDTQYF.

The rearrangement uses TRBV5-1 and TRBJ1-2, with TRBD1 as a possible D gene (5 bases). The CDR3 is 15 residues long. V was trimmed by 3 bases and J by 3 bases, leaving 15 bases between them. Germline lookup yields CDR1 SGHRS and CDR2 YFSETQ. Written as DNA, the CDR3 is TGCGCCAGCAGCTCACATCAGGGATCTGACTATGGCTACACCTTC. Amino acid sequence: CASSSHQGSDYGYTF.

In the case of this clonotype: This may arise from a read error, as a much more abundant clone is one base away. CDR3 sequence (DNA): TGTGCCGCCGAGGGTCTGGGAGCCCTCCACTTT. It encodes CAAEGLGALHF. This sequence joins TRBV7-9 and TRBJ1-6; unclear D gene. Per germline, CDR1 SEHNR and CDR2 FQNEAQ (reference sequence). This CDR3 region has 11 residues. The germline V and J ends were trimmed by 11 bases and 14 bases, with 16 bases remaining between them.

The sample holds many counts of this clonotype. The rearrangement links TRBV29-1 to TRBJ1-5; a possible D gene is TRBD1 (5 bases). Germline V gene data show CDR1 as SQVTM and CDR2 as ANQGSEA. Trimming removed 1 base from V and 6 bases from J, with 10 bases in between. This CDR3 contains 13 residues. CDR3 coding DNA: TGCAGCGTTGAAGCGGGGGGTGGTCAGCCCCAGCATTTT. Protein: CSVEAGGGQPQHF.

This clonotype was detected ten times or more. V usage is TRBV20-1 and J usage is TRBJ1-2; 10 nucleotides agree with TRBD1. Germline trimming cut 5 bases from V and 5 bases from J; bases unmatched to any gene: 5. Germline CDR1 reads DFQATT; CDR2 reads SNEGSKA (reference sequence). This CDR3 region has 13 residues. CDR3: CSAEPGQGYGYTF. The CDR3 nucleotides are TGCAGTGCTGAGCCGGGACAGGGGTATGGCTACACCTTC.

This clonotype was found many times. This chain joins TRBV20-1 and TRBJ2-5; D ambiguous. This CDR3 is built from 14 residues. V shed 1 base and J shed 0 bases, with 9 bases lying between them. In germline, CDR1 is DFQATT, CDR2 SNEGSKA (reference sequence). CDR3 sequence reads: CSARGVPYQETQYF. The CDR3, as DNA: TGCAGTGCTAGAGGAGTTCCGTACCAAGAGACCCAGTACTTC.

The J gene is TRBJ2-7, the V gene TRBV5-1, with 7 bases lining up with TRBD2. V lost 0 bases and J lost 6; bases outside the gene matches: 9. Germline CDR1 is SGHRS and CDR2 is YFSETQ. The CDR3 is 15 amino acids. CDR3 in amino acids: CASSLALDGTTEQYF. CDR3 in DNA: TGCGCCAGCAGCTTGGCCTTAGACGGGACTACCGAGCAGTACTTC.

This clonotype was observed a few times. The chain combines TRBV7-9 with TRBJ1-2; D is uncertain. V dropped 5 bases and J dropped 3 bases, with 13 bases sitting between them. Germline-derived CDR1 and CDR2 are SEHNR and FQNEAQ (reference sequence). This CDR3 has 14 residues. The CDR3 protein is CASSPLSGDYGYTF. In DNA form, the CDR3 reads TGTGCCAGCAGCCCCCTGAGTGGGGACTATGGCTACACCTTC.

The chain uses TRBV7-9 and TRBJ2-2; D may be TRBD1 (5 bases). Between the trimmed V and J ends, which lost 4 bases and 5 bases, there was a span of 14 bases. There are 15 residues in the CDR3. Germline V gene sequence: CDR1 SEHNR, CDR2 FQNEAQ (reference sequence). CDR3: CASSSREEGTGELFF. The CDR3 bases are TGTGCCAGCAGCTCCAGGGAAGAAGGAACCGGGGAGCTGTTTTTT. The variable domain in full, completed from reference TRBV7-9 and TRBJ2-2, reads DTGVSQNPRHKITKRGQNVTFRCDPISEHNRLYWYRQTLGQGPEFLTYFQNEAQLEKSRLLSDRFSAERPKGSFSTLEIQRTEQGDSAMYLCASSSREEGTGELFFGEGSRLTVL.

This clonotype was observed a few times. The V gene is TRBV5-8, the J gene TRBJ1-4, with 7 nucleotides matching TRBD1. This CDR3 has 15 residues. The germline gives CDR1 SGHTS, CDR2 YDEGEE. Trimming cost V 4 bases and J 7 bases; bases outside gene matches: 10. The CDR3 DNA is TGTGCCAGCAGCACGGACCTACAGGGGAGTGAAAAACTGTTTTTT. This gives the protein CASSTDLQGSEKLFF.